The entry that follows covers one TCR beta chain sequence. This entry is derived from a study of T-cell memory formation after mild COVID-19. One entry per CDR3 protein results from TCRdb running MiXCR on the 5' RACE reads. This sample has 250,000 to 350,000 distinct CDR3 sequences, with about 15% found just once. Germline V gene lookup returns CDR1 LGHNA and CDR2 YSLEER. The CDR3 length is 17 residues. After removal of 1 base from V and 9 bases from J, the junction contained 10 bases not matched to a gene. This chain joins TRBV4-3 and TRBJ2-1; TRBD2 aligns across 12 bases. Sequencing was performed on PBMCs or a T cell subset sorted from them (not recorded which). The TCR sequence derives from a man aged 18-30 years who had mild COVID-19 (a few samples of this study predate the infection). Cell type and time point are not known. CDR3 coding DNA: TGCGCCAGCAGCCAAGGACTAGCGGGAGAGGTGGGCCCTGAGCAGTTCTTC. Translation: CASSQGLAGEVGPEQFF.